This is a list of T cell receptor beta chains from one sample in a study of shared clonotypes between healthy human individuals. Assay used: immunoSEQ multiplex PCR; TCRdb lists only in-frame clones, some missing. The sample lists about 590,000 clones, around 95% occurring once. Sequencing used naive CD8+ T cells sorted from blood. The receptors stem from a woman aged 25 to 39 in good health. Both conserved end residues are part of each CDR3. Part of the rows lack a size; the others show once, few, many or a class for expanded clones.

>TRBV19|-
CASSIDFRGAEAFF
>TRBV25-1|-
CASSGSGSDEQYF
>TRBV6-4|-
CASSTSLTGKTEAFF
>TRBV6-6|-
CASGVGGSEQYF
>TRBV27|-
CASSFSGLNNEQFF
>TRBV27|-
CASSLGHTNSYEQYF
>TRBV9|-
CASSTGTGWDEQYF
>TRBV11-2|once
CASSPGGWEQYF
>TRBV5-4|-
CASSLSGRAYEQYF
>TRBV19|-
CASSTRDYTDTQYF
>TRBV29-1|-
CSVSRTGATFYNEQFF
>TRBV5-5|-
CASSPGQVGYEQYF
>TRBV6-5|once
CASSRTSLLSEQYF
>TRBV13|-
CASSPRLAQGPWYF
>TRBV9|-
CASSVDAGGGYNEQFF
>TRBV6-5|-
CASAADREETQYF
>TRBV2|-
CASRASNPGQGMGTQYF
>TRBV27|-
CASSPQRVWAVWEQYF
>TRBV5-4|-
CASSLDSNQPQHF
>TRBV5-4|-
CASSPWTGDTDTQYF
>TRBV28|-
CASSVAGPTYEQYF
>TRBV16|-
CASSPMQAFYEQYF
>TRBV7-9|-
CASSLSDRENTEAFF
>TRBV28|once
CASSRNIWISGSQPQHF
>TRBV19|-
CASSILAGGGNEQFF
>TRBV13|-
CASSLRDRGPEAFF
>TRBV6-5|-
CASSSPSYNEQFF
>TRBV7-9|-
CASSGTQPPSSYNEQFF
>TRBV6-5|-
CASSTQGGGYTF
>TRBV2|-
CASGNLGEQYF
>TRBV10-3|-
CAISESTHNEAFF
>TRBV5-6|-
CASSPGNNYEQYF